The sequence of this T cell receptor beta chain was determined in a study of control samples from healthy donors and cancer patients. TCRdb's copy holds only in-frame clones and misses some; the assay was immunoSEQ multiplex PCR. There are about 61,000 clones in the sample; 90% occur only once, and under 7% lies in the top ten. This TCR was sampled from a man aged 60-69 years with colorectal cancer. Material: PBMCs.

CDR3: CASNSLTGPGSPLHF. The CDR3 DNA follows: TGTGCCAGCAACTCCCTAACAGGACCGGGTTCACCCCTCCACTTT. This chain links TRBV5-5 with TRBJ1-6; maybe TRBD1 (5 bases). CDR3 length: 15 amino acids. Germline V gene lookup returns CDR1 SGHKS and CDR2 YYEKEE (reference sequence). V was pared by 6 bases and J by 9 bases, with 19 bases between.